Listed here is a single T cell receptor (beta chain). The data are from a study of blood T cell repertoires in COVID-19. The authors' processing: Counts of nucleated cells, estimated from reference gene primer amplification, were obtained. Clones were sequenced by immunoSEQ multiplex PCR, and TCRdb holds only the in-frame ones, with some missing. From that table come the V and J calls and clone size; the DNA was used to work out D and trimming. The table lists 70,000 to 95,000 clones, 80% to 95% of them singletons, with roughly 2.6% in the top ten. The germline V gene has CDR1 KGHSY and CDR2 FQNENV. The CDR3 length is 16 residues. The ends were cut back, 0 bases at V and 3 bases at J, with 12 bases in the middle. Enrollment of patients from Seattle took place during active infection, with longitudinal follow-up.

The receptor comes from a man aged 45-65 years with COVID-19, enrolled during active disease. The specimen was peripheral blood. The rearrangement links TRBV16 to TRBJ1-5; the D gene is possibly TRBD1 (5 bases). In nucleotides, the CDR3 is TGTGCCAGCAGCCAATCTCTTGCGGGGACCAATCAGCCCCAGCATTTT. Residues: CASSQSLAGTNQPQHF.